A selection of T cell receptor beta chains follows, all from one sample in a study of cytomegalovirus exposure and HLA in healthy donors. Clones were read by immunoSEQ multiplex PCR, and TCRdb kept only the in-frame ones, dropping some. The sample has about 120,000 clones, roughly four fifths seen once; the top ten hold around 1.6%. Material for sequencing was PBMCs. These receptors were obtained from a woman aged 18-29 years in good health and CMV-seronegative. Both conserved end residues are part of each CDR3. A D gene is named only where the DNA matches it firmly.

14	TRBV4-3	TRBD1	TRBJ2-7	TGCGCCAGCAGCCCCCGGACAGGGACCGCCGGGCAGTACTTC	CASSPRTGTAGQYF
16	TRBV11-2	TRBD2	TRBJ2-3	TGTGCCAGCAGCCCTCGAACTAGCGGGGGGACAGATACGCAGTATTTT	CASSPRTSGGTDTQYF
14	TRBV2	TRBD1	TRBJ1-3	TGTGCCAGCAGGCCCGGGACAGCTGGAAACACCATATATTTT	CASRPGTAGNTIYF
12	TRBV5-1	-	TRBJ2-3	TGCGCCAGCAGCTCCGGAGGGGATACGCAGTATTTT	CASSSGGDTQYF
14	TRBV4-3	-	TRBJ1-4	TGCGCCAGCAGCCAAGGACGAGCGACGGAAAAACTGTTTTTT	CASSQGRATEKLFF
18	TRBV18	-	TRBJ1-1	TGTGCCAGCTCACCAAGTCAGCTGAGGCCACCGGCATACACTGAAGCTTTCTTT	CASSPSQLRPPAYTEAFF
13	TRBV7-6	-	TRBJ2-7	TGTGCCAGCAGCCCGAGGACAGTACGGGAGCAGTACTTC	CASSPRTVREQYF
13	TRBV27	-	TRBJ2-1	TGTGCCAGCAGTCCCCCCCGCGGAGATGAGCAGTTCTTC	CASSPPRGDEQFF
12	TRBV7-6	-	TRBJ2-1	TGTGCCAGCAGCCCCGACAGAAATGAGCAGTTCTTC	CASSPDRNEQFF
13	TRBV27	-	TRBJ1-2	TGTGCCAGCCGCTACCAAGGGGGACAAGGCTACACCTTC	CASRYQGGQGYTF
15	TRBV6-1	-	TRBJ1-4	TGTGCCAGCAACCGCGGGGTGGGTACCAATGAAAAACTGTTTTTT	CASNRGVGTNEKLFF